One and the same sample provided the 8 T cell receptor beta chains below, sequenced in a study of cytomegalovirus exposure and HLA in healthy donors. PCR employed 60 Vbeta and 13 Jbeta primers. Profiling relied on immunoSEQ multiplex PCR, and the TCRdb table lists in-frame clones only, not all of them. The sample shows approximately 190,000 clones, around 81% of them seen only once. Input material: PBMCs. The receptor set was obtained from a woman in her late teens or twenties in good health and CMV-seropositive.

The chain is built from TRBV2 and TRBJ2-1, with D perhaps matching TRBD2 (7 bases). Looked up from germline, CDR1 is SNHLY and CDR2 is FYNNEI. V dropped 7 bases and J dropped 7 bases, with 20 bases sitting between them. This CDR3 contains 15 residues. CDR3 sequence reads: CASTRSRGTTNEQFF. CDR3 nucleotide sequence: TGTGCCAGCACCAGATCGAGGGGGACTACTAATGAGCAGTTCTTC.

The chain uses TRBV9 and TRBJ1-4; TRBD1 agrees at 10 bases. Trimming cost V 4 bases and J 8 bases; bases outside gene matches: 8. Germline V gene sequence: CDR1 SGDLS, CDR2 YYNGEE. This CDR3 region has 15 residues. CDR3 coding DNA: TGTGCCAGCAGCATTCGACAGGGGGCCGGGGAAAAACTGTTTTTT. Protein: CASSIRQGAGEKLFF.

V usage is TRBV4-1 and J usage is TRBJ1-3; TRBD1 matches 7 bases. There are 16 residues in the CDR3. CDR1 and CDR2 from the germline V gene are MGHRA and YSYEKL. J gave up 6 bases and V 0 bases, and 8 bases lay outside the gene matches. CDR3 nucleotides: TGCGCCAGCAGCCAAGATGCGAGACAGGGAGTAAACACCATATATTTT. Its translation is CASSQDARQGVNTIYF.

The chain links TRBV2 to TRBJ1-4; a weak D match, TRBD1 (6 bases). This CDR3 spans 15 amino acids. Trimming cost V 4 bases and J 6 bases, with 15 bases left between them. CDR1 and CDR2 from the germline V gene are SNHLY and FYNNEI. This chain's CDR3 is CASSGGRGRDEKLFF. The CDR3 nucleotides are TGTGCCAGCAGTGGGGGCAGGGGCCGGGATGAAAAACTGTTTTTT. The whole variable domain, filled in from reference TRBV2 and TRBJ1-4, reads EPEVTQTPSHQVTQMGQEVILRCVPISNHLYFYWYRQILGQKVEFLVSFYNNEISEKSEIFDDQFSVERPDGSNFTLKIRSTKLEDSAMYFCASSGGRGRDEKLFFGSGTQLSVL.

This clone was counted between two and nine times. The chain links TRBV2 to TRBJ2-1; possible D gene TRBD2, 6 bases. In germline, CDR1 is SNHLY, CDR2 FYNNEI. The V end was cut by 6 bases, the J end by 7 bases, with 10 bases between. The CDR3 is made up of 12 amino acids. The CDR3 protein is CASRVRGNEQFF. CDR3 sequence (DNA): TGTGCCAGCAGAGTCCGGGGGAATGAGCAGTTCTTC.

This chain links TRBV5-6 with TRBJ1-3; tentative D call: TRBD1 (5 bases). The V gene lost 3 bases and the J gene lost 2 bases, with 9 bases spanning the gap. The CDR3 runs 14 residues. The germline V gene has CDR1 SGHDT and CDR2 YYEEEE. CDR3 protein: CASSSDSAGNTIYF. The CDR3 coding sequence is TGTGCCAGCAGCTCTGACAGTGCTGGAAACACCATATATTTT.

The chain uses TRBV6-1 and TRBJ2-7; TRBD1 matches 8 bases. CDR1 is MNHNS and CDR2 is SASEGT in the germline V gene. This CDR3 contains 14 residues. DNA of the CDR3: TGTGCCAGCAACCTATCCCTCCAGGGGGCCCAGTTTACCGTC. Its translation is CASNLSLQGAQFTV.

This clone was seen only once. The chain joins TRBV20-1 to TRBJ1-3; D possibly corresponds to TRBD1 (5 bases). This CDR3 region has 11 residues. Germline V lookup: CDR1 DFQATT, CDR2 SNEGSKA (reference sequence). The CDR3 bases are TGCACCGCGGGGGGTGCAAACACCATATATTTT. This encodes CTAGGANTIYF.